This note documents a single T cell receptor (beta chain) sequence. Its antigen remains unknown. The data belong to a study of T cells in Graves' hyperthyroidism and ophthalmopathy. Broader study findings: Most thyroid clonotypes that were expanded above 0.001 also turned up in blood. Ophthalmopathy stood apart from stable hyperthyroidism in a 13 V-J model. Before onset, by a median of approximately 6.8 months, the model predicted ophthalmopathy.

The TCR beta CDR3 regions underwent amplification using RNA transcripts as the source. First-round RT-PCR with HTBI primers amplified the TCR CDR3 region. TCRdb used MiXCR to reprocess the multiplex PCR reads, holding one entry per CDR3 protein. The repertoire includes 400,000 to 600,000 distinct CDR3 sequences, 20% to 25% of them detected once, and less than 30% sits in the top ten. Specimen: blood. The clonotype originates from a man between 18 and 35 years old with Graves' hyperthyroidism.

The CDR3 reads CASGPRGIPSTF. CDR3 in DNA: TGTGCCAGCGGCCCCAGGGGAATTCCTTCCACCTTC. The chain couples TRBV27 to TRBJ1-2, with D possibly being TRBD1 (6 bases). Germline assignment: CDR1 MNHEY and CDR2 SMNVEV (reference sequence). The length of the CDR3 is 12 residues. V was pared by 8 bases and J by 13 bases, with 20 bases between.